What follows are 24 T cell receptor beta chains derived from one specimen sequenced in a study of cytomegalovirus exposure and HLA in healthy donors. Amplification used 60 Vbeta primers and 13 Jbeta primers. Method: immunoSEQ multiplex PCR; TCRdb's copy keeps in-frame clones and lacks some. The profile shows approximately 140,000 clones, over 60% of them singletons. The sample comprised PBMCs. These receptors originate from a male donor in good health and CMV-seropositive.

This chain joins TRBV5-1 and TRBJ2-7; TRBD1 matches 9 bases. The germline gives CDR1 SGHRS, CDR2 YFSETQ. The V gene end was trimmed by 1 base and the J gene end by 0 bases; junction bases not matched to a gene: 8. The CDR3 sequence is 17 residues long. The CDR3 sequence: CASSLLPQGADSYEQYF. CDR3 coding DNA: TGCGCCAGCAGCTTGCTGCCACAGGGGGCGGACTCCTACGAGCAGTACTTC.

The genes are TRBV27 and TRBJ1-2; the D gene is possibly TRBD1 (5 bases). CDR1 is MNHEY, CDR2 SMNVEV, per germline (reference sequence). This CDR3 region has 14 residues. V was shortened by 5 bases and J by 2 bases, with 12 bases between the two germline ends. The CDR3 nucleotides read TGTGCCAGCAGTCCGACGACAGAGAACTATGGCTACACCTTC. Protein sequence: CASSPTTENYGYTF.

The chain employs TRBV4-1 and TRBJ2-3; a possible D gene is TRBD2 (6 bases). The CDR3 sequence is 15 residues long. Germline V lookup: CDR1 MGHRA, CDR2 YSYEKL. V lost 1 base and J lost 3, with 11 bases in between. This CDR3 is CASSQVGLMTDTQYF. The DNA for the CDR3 is TGCGCCAGCAGCCAAGTGGGACTTATGACAGATACGCAGTATTTT.

This chain joins TRBV28 and TRBJ1-5; TRBD1 is a possible D gene (6 bases). Germline lookup yields CDR1 MDHEN and CDR2 SYDVKM. The CDR3 has 15 residues. Trimming took 7 bases from V and 6 from J, leaving 19 bases between them. The CDR3 DNA is TGTGCCAGCATGTCAGGGATGGGGGCTGGTCAGCCCCAGCATTTT. This encodes CASMSGMGAGQPQHF.

The gene calls are TRBV18 and TRBJ2-3; 7 nucleotides agree with TRBD2. This CDR3 is built from 18 residues. CDR1 is KGHSH and CDR2 is LQKENI in the germline V gene. V lost 4 bases and J lost 0; bases outside the gene matches: 13. The CDR3 is CASSQMESAGESTDTQYF. In DNA form, the CDR3 reads TGTGCCAGCTCACAAATGGAGTCGGCGGGAGAAAGCACAGATACGCAGTATTTT.

The V and J genes are TRBV12-5 and TRBJ1-2, with D hard to call. The CDR3 has 13 amino acids. The germline V and J ends were trimmed by 1 base and 2 bases, with 5 bases remaining between them. Germline V lookup: CDR1 LGHNT, CDR2 FRNRAP. CDR3 nucleotides: TGTGCTAGTGGTTTGGGAGTGAACTATGGCTACACCTTC. Protein: CASGLGVNYGYTF.

The V and J genes are TRBV19 and TRBJ2-1, with TRBD2 matching over 14 bases. In germline, CDR1 is LNHDA, CDR2 SQIVND (reference sequence). Trimming cost V 7 bases and J 10 bases; bases outside gene matches: 12. This CDR3 comprises 16 residues. CDR3 sequence (DNA): TGTGCCAGTAACCCCCTAGGGACTAGCGGGAGCGAGGAGCAGTTCTTC. Encoded protein: CASNPLGTSGSEEQFF.

The chain combines TRBV25-1 with TRBJ2-7; 9 nucleotides match TRBD1. Losses at the gene ends were 3 bases for V and 7 bases for J; bases not matched to a gene: 13. The CDR3 loop spans 16 amino acids. Germline CDR1 is MGHDK and CDR2 is SYGVNS. The CDR3 loop reads CASSESEPQGAWEQYF. CDR3 sequence (DNA): TGTGCCAGCAGTGAGTCCGAACCACAGGGGGCTTGGGAGCAGTACTTC.

The J gene is TRBJ1-6, the V gene TRBV9, with TRBD1 identical over 7 bases. This CDR3 region has 16 residues. Germline V gene sequence: CDR1 SGDLS, CDR2 YYNGEE. Trimming at V came to 0 bases and at J to 8 bases, leaving 8 bases not matched to a gene. The CDR3 DNA reads TGTGCCAGCAGCGTAGGGGTCCGCAGGGGGTATTCACCCCTCCACTTT. This codes for CASSVGVRRGYSPLHF.

The genes are TRBV5-4 and TRBJ2-7; TRBD1 agrees at 8 bases. The CDR3 is 16 residues long. V shed 0 bases and J 6 bases; nucleotides not matched to a gene: 11. The germline CDR1 and CDR2 sequences are SGHNT and YYREEE (reference sequence). The CDR3 DNA follows: TGTGCCAGCAGCTTGGGGGGAGGACAGGGACCTGGCGAGCAGTACTTC. Translation gives CASSLGGGQGPGEQYF. The full variable domain, in which reference TRBV5-4 and TRBJ2-7 provide the parts outside the CDR3, is ETGVTQSPTHLIKTRGQQVTLRCSSQSGHNTVSWYQQALGQGPQFIFQYYREEENGRGNFPPRFSGLQFPNYSSELNVNALELDDSALYLCASSLGGGQGPGEQYFGPGTRLTVT.

This sequence joins TRBV5-6 and TRBJ2-3, with 7 bases aligning to TRBD2. V lost 0 bases, J lost 5 bases, and 3 bases stayed unmatched. This CDR3 contains 14 residues. CDR1 SGHDT and CDR2 YYEEEE come from the germline V gene. The CDR3 loop reads CASSLGLALDTQYF. The CDR3 nucleotides read TGTGCCAGCAGCTTGGGACTAGCATTAGATACGCAGTATTTT.

V is TRBV11-2 and J is TRBJ2-7; 8 bases line up with TRBD1. The V segment lost 5 bases and the J segment 4 bases; nucleotides outside the gene matches: 13. Germline loops: CDR1 SGHAT, CDR2 FQNNGV. The CDR3 runs 16 residues. The DNA of the CDR3 is TGTGCCAGCAGCGAGGGGGCAGCAGGGGGCAGGTACGAGCAGTACTTC. Its protein product is CASSEGAAGGRYEQYF.

This rearrangement joins TRBV5-1 to TRBJ2-7, with TRBD2 as a possible D gene (5 bases). The CDR3 length is 12 residues. V lost 4 bases to trimming and J lost 5 bases, with 10 bases between them. CDR1 and CDR2 (germline): SGHRS, YFSETQ. The DNA for the CDR3 is TGCGCCAGCAGCACCGGAGGACACGAGCAGTACTTC. It encodes CASSTGGHEQYF.

This clone was seen a single time. This rearrangement joins TRBV5-1 to TRBJ2-5, with TRBD2 as a possible D gene (6 bases). Per the germline V gene, CDR1 is SGHRS and CDR2 is YFSETQ. V lost 4 bases and J 2 bases, leaving 6 bases between the germline ends. The CDR3 has 12 amino acids. The chain's CDR3 is CASSGRQETQYF. CDR3 in DNA: TGCGCCAGCAGCGGGAGGCAAGAGACCCAGTACTTC.

This clone was picked up one time. The chain uses TRBV7-2 and TRBJ2-3, with D perhaps matching TRBD2 (5 bases). V lost 8 bases, J lost 9 bases, and 21 bases lay in between. The CDR3 has 14 residues. Per germline, CDR1 SGHTA and CDR2 FQGNSA. The CDR3 reads CASDNTYGEGTQYF. DNA of the CDR3: TGTGCCAGCGACAACACGTACGGAGAGGGAACGCAGTATTTT.

For this clone: Other DNA sequences in this sample translate to the same CDR3. This chain uses TRBV7-9 with TRBJ1-2; TRBD1 matches at 7 bases. From germline, CDR1 is SEHNR and CDR2 FQNEAQ (reference sequence). The trim removed 1 base at V and 6 bases at J, leaving 2 bases unmatched. This CDR3 contains 13 residues. The CDR3 region has the DNA TGTGCCAGCAGCTTAGGGGGGACAGATGGCTACACCTTC. This sequence encodes CASSLGGTDGYTF.

The rearrangement joins TRBV5-4 to TRBJ2-7, with 10 nucleotides matching TRBD1. Germline V gene lookup returns CDR1 SGHNT and CDR2 YYREEE (reference sequence). The CDR3 covers 15 residues. Germline trimming cut 0 bases from V and 3 bases from J; bases unmatched to any gene: 3. The CDR3 protein is CASSLGDRGHYEQYF. CDR3 nucleotides: TGTGCCAGCAGCTTGGGAGACAGGGGGCACTACGAGCAGTACTTC.

The V and J genes are TRBV28 and TRBJ2-5; the D gene is possibly TRBD1 (5 bases). V was trimmed by 3 bases and J by 7 bases, leaving 15 bases between them. CDR1 and CDR2 from the germline V gene are MDHEN and SYDVKM. The CDR3 is made up of 14 amino acids. CDR3 protein: CASSFARARWTQYF. The DNA of the CDR3 is TGTGCCAGCAGTTTCGCCAGGGCGCGCTGGACCCAGTACTTC.

V is TRBV6-1 and J is TRBJ1-3, with D perhaps matching TRBD1 (6 bases). Germline V CDR1 and CDR2: MNHNS, SASEGT. The CDR3 is 14 residues long. The germline V and J ends were trimmed by 11 bases and 4 bases, with 18 bases remaining between them. The CDR3 loop is CAASGWGLGNTIYF. As DNA, the CDR3 is TGTGCCGCCTCCGGGTGGGGGCTCGGAAACACCATATATTTT.

This clone was seen only once. The chain has TRBV11-2 and TRBJ2-7; D may be TRBD2 (6 bases). CDR3 size: 14 residues. With 1 base removed from V and 3 bases from J, the gap between germline ends came to 10 bases. Germline loops: CDR1 SGHAT, CDR2 FQNNGV. In DNA form, the CDR3 reads TGTGCCAGCAGCTTAGCCGGTAGCGGCTACGAGCAGTACTTC. This translates into CASSLAGSGYEQYF.

V gene TRBV7-3 combines with J gene TRBJ1-1, with TRBD1 identical over 8 bases. V trimming: 0 bases; J trimming: 3 bases; junction bases outside the gene matches: 6. From germline, CDR1 is SGHTA and CDR2 FQGTGA. The CDR3 sequence is 16 residues long. The CDR3 loop is CASSLTRQGRHTEAFF. The CDR3, as DNA: TGTGCCAGCAGCTTAACGAGACAGGGGCGGCACACTGAAGCTTTCTTT.

The chain links TRBV11-2 to TRBJ1-1; maybe TRBD1 (5 bases). The V end lost 0 bases, the J end lost 6 bases, and 14 bases lay between the germline ends. The germline V gene has CDR1 SGHAT and CDR2 FQNNGV. The CDR3 is 15 amino acids. CDR3 bases: TGTGCCAGCAGCTTAGATGGGTGGCCGGGGGCTGAAGCTTTCTTT. Its protein product is CASSLDGWPGAEAFF. The full variable domain, with the rest looked up from reference TRBV11-2 and TRBJ1-1, is EAGVAQSPRYKIIEKRQSVAFWCNPISGHATLYWYQQILGQGPKLLIQFQNNGVVDDSQLPKDRFSAERLKGVDSTLKIQPAKLEDSAVYLCASSLDGWPGAEAFFGQGTRLTVV.

This rearrangement joins TRBV6-1 to TRBJ2-2, with D perhaps matching TRBD1 (5 bases). Germline V gene data show CDR1 as MNHNS and CDR2 as SASEGT. CDR3 length equals 15 residues. The germline V and J ends were trimmed by 6 bases and 3 bases, with 14 bases remaining between them. CDR3 coding DNA: TGTGCCAGCAGAGGACACACCAGCTACACCGGGGAGCTGTTTTTT. Translation: CASRGHTSYTGELFF.

The V gene is TRBV28, the J gene TRBJ2-5, with D hard to call. V was shortened by 5 bases and J by 9 bases, with 19 bases between the two germline ends. CDR1 is MDHEN, CDR2 SYDVKM, per germline. CDR3 size: 14 residues. CDR3 amino acids: CASSPPGGRWAQYF. CDR3 in DNA: TGTGCCAGCAGTCCCCCTGGCGGTCGATGGGCCCAGTACTTC.